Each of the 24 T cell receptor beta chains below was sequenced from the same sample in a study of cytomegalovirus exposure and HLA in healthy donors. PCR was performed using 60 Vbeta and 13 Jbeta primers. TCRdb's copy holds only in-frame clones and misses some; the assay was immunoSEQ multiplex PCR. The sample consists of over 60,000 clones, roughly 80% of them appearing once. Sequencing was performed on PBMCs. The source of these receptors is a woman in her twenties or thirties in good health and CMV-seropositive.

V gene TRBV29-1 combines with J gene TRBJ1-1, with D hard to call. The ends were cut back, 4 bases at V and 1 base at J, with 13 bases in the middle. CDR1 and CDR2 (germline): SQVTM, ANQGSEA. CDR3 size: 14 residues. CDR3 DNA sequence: TGCAGCGTTGGCCCCGTGGCAGGGAACACTGAAGCTTTCTTT. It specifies CSVGPVAGNTEAFF.

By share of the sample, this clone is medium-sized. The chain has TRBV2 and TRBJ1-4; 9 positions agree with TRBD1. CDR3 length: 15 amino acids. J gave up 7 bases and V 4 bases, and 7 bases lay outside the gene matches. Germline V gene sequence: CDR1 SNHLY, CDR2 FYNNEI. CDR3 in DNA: TGTGCCAGCAGTGGCCTGGGGACAGGGTTTGAAAAACTGTTTTTT. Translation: CASSGLGTGFEKLFF. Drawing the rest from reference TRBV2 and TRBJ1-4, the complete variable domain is EPEVTQTPSHQVTQMGQEVILRCVPISNHLYFYWYRQILGQKVEFLVSFYNNEISEKSEIFDDQFSVERPDGSNFTLKIRSTKLEDSAMYFCASSGLGTGFEKLFFGSGTQLSVL.

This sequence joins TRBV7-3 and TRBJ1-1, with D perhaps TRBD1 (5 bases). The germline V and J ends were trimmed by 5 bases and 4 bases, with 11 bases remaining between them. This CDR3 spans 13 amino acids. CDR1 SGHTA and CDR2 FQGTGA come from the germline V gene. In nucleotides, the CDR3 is TGTGCCAGCAGCGAAGGGGCCTCCACTGAAGCTTTCTTT. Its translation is CASSEGASTEAFF.

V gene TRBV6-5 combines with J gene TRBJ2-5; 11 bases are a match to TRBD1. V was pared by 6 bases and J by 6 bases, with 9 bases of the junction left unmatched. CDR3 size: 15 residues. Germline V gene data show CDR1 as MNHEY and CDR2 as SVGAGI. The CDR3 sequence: CASSTGTGGRKTQYF. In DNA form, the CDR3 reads TGTGCCAGCAGCACCGGGACAGGGGGACGGAAGACCCAGTACTTC.

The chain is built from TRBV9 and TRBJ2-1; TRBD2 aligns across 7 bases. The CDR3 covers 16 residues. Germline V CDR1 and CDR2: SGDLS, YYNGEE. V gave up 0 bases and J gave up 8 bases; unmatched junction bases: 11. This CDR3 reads CASSVDGGSIRDEQFF. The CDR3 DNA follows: TGTGCCAGCAGCGTAGATGGCGGGAGCATTAGGGATGAGCAGTTCTTC.

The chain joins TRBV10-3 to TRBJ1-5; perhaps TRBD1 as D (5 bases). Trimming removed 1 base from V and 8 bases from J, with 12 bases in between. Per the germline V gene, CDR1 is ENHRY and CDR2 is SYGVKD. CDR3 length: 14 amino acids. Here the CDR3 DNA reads TGTGCCATCAGTGAGTGGCGGGGGTCGGAGCCCCAGCATTTT. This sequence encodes CAISEWRGSEPQHF.

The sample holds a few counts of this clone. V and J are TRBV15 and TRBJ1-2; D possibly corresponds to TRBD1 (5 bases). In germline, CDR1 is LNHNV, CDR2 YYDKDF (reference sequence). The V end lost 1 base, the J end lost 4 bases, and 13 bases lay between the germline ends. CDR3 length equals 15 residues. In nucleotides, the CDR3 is TGTGCCACCAGCAGAGGGGCCCAGGGCACCTATGGCTACACCTTC. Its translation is CATSRGAQGTYGYTF. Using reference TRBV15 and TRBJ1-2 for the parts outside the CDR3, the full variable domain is DAMVIQNPRYQVTQFGKPVTLSCSQTLNHNVMYWYQQKSSQAPKLLFHYYDKDFNNEADTPDNFQSRRPNTSFCFLDIRSPGLGDTAMYLCATSRGAQGTYGYTFGSGTRLTVV.

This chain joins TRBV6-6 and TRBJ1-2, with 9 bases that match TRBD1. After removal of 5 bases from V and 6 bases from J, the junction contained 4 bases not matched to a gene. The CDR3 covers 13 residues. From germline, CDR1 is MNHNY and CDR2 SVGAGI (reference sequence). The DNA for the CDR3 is TGTGCCAGCAGTGGGTGGACAGGGGATGGCTACACCTTC. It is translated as CASSGWTGDGYTF.

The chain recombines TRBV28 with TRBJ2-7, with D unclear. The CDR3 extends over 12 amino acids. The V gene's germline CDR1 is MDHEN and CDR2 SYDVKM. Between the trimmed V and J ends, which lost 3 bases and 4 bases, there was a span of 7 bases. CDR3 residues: CASSFENYEQYF. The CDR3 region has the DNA TGTGCCAGCAGTTTCGAGAATTACGAGCAGTACTTC.

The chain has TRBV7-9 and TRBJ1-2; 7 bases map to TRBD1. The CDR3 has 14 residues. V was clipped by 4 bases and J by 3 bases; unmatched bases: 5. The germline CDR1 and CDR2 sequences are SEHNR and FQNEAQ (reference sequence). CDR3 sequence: CASSSEQGHYGYTF. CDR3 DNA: TGTGCCAGCAGCTCCGAACAGGGGCACTATGGCTACACCTTC.

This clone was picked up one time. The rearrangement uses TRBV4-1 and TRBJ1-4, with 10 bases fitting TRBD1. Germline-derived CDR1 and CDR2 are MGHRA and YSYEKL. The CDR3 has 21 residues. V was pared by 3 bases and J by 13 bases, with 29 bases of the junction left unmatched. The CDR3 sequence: CASSHKSHAGQGTRPRYGLFF. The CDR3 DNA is TGCGCCAGCAGCCATAAAAGTCACGCGGGACAGGGGACCCGACCCCGATATGGACTGTTTTTT.

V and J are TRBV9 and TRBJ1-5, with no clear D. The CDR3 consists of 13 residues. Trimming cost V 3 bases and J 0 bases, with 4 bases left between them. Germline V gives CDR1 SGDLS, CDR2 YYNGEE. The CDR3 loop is CASSESSNQPQHF. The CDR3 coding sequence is TGTGCCAGCAGCGAGAGTAGCAATCAGCCCCAGCATTTT.

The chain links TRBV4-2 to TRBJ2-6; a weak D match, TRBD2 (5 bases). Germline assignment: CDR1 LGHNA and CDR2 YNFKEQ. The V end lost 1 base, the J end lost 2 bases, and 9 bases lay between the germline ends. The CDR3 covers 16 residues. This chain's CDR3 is CASSQAGGTGANVLTF. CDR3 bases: TGTGCCAGCAGCCAAGCAGGAGGTACTGGGGCCAACGTCCTGACTTTC.

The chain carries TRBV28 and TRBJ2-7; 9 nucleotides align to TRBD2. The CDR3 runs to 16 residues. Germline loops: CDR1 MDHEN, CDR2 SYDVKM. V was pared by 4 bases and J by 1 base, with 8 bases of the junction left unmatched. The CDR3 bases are TGTGCCAGCAGTTACCTTAGCGGGAGAGGGTCCTACGAGCAGTACTTC. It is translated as CASSYLSGRGSYEQYF.

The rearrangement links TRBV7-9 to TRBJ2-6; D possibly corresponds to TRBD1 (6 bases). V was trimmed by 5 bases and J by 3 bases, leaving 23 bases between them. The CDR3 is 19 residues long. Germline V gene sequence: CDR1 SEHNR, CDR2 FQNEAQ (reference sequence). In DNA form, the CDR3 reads TGTGCCAGCAGCCCCCCCCTCCTTCCTGGGGGCGGTGGGGCCAACGTCCTGACTTTC. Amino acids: CASSPPLLPGGGGANVLTF.

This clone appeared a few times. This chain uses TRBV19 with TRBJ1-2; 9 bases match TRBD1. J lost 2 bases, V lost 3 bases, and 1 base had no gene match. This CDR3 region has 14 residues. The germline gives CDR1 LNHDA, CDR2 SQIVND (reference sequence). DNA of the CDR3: TGTGCCAGTAGTATGGACAGGGGAAACTATGGCTACACCTTC. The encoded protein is CASSMDRGNYGYTF.

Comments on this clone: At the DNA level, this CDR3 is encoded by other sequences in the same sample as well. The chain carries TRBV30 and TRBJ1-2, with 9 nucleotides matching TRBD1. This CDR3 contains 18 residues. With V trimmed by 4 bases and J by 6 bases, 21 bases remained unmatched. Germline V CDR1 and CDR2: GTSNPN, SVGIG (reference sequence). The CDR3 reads CAWTEGIPRDRDTHGYTF. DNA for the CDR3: TGTGCCTGGACCGAAGGTATACCCCGGGACAGGGACACCCATGGCTACACCTTC. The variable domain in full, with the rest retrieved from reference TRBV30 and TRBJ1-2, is SQTIHQWPATLVQPVGSPLSLECTVEGTSNPNLYWYRQAAGRGLQLLFYSVGIGQISSEVPQNLSASRPQDRQFILSSKKLLLSDSGFYLCAWTEGIPRDRDTHGYTFGSGTRLTVV.

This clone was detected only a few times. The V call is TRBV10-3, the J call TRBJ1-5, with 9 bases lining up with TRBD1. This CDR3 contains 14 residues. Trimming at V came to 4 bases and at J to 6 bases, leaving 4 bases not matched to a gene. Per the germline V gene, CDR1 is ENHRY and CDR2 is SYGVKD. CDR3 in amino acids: CAISGGQGSQPQHF. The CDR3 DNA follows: TGTGCCATCAGTGGGGGACAGGGTAGTCAGCCCCAGCATTTT.

The CDR3 sequence is CASSQIGTGMAEQFF. Written as DNA, the CDR3 is TGTGCCAGCAGCCAGATAGGGACAGGGATGGCTGAGCAGTTCTTC. V is TRBV5-4 and J is TRBJ2-1; 9 nucleotides agree with TRBD1. Trimming took 4 bases from V and 9 from J; bases not matched to a gene: 11. CDR3 length: 15 amino acids. Germline V gene lookup returns CDR1 SGHNT and CDR2 YYREEE (reference sequence). The full variable domain, completed using reference TRBV5-4 and TRBJ2-1, is ETGVTQSPTHLIKTRGQQVTLRCSSQSGHNTVSWYQQALGQGPQFIFQYYREEENGRGNFPPRFSGLQFPNYSSELNVNALELDDSALYLCASSQIGTGMAEQFFGPGTRLTVL.

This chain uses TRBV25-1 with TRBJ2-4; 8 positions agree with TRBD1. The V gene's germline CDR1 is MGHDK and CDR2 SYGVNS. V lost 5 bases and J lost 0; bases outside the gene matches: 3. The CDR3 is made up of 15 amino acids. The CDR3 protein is CASSPTGAAKNIQYF. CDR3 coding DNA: TGTGCCAGCAGTCCGACAGGGGCAGCCAAAAACATTCAGTACTTC.

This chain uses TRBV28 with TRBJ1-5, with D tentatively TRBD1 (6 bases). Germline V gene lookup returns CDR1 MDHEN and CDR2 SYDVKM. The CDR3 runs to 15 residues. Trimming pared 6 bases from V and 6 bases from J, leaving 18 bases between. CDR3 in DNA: TGTGCCAGCAGCTCCCCACGGGGGGCAGGTCAGCCCCAGCATTTT. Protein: CASSSPRGAGQPQHF.

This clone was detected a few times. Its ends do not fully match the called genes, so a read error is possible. CDR3 amino acids: CASREDRGHTEAFF. In nucleotides, the CDR3 is TGTGCCAGCAGGGAAGACAGGGGGCATACTGAAGCTTTCTTT. This rearrangement joins TRBV2 to TRBJ1-1, with 10 bases aligning to TRBD1. The CDR3 spans 14 residues. CDR1 SNHLY and CDR2 FYNNEI come from the germline V gene.

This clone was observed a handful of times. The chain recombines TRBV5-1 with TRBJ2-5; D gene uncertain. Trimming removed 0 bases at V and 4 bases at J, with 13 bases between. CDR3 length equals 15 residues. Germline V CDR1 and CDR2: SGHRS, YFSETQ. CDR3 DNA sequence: TGCGCCAGCAGCTTGGGCGGAAAAAGGTCAGAGACCCAGTACTTC. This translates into CASSLGGKRSETQYF.

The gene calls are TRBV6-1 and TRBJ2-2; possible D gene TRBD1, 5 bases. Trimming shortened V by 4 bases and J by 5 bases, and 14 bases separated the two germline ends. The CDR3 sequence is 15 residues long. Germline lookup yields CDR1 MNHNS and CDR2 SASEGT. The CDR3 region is CASSGHGADTGELFF. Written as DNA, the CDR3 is TGTGCCAGCAGTGGACATGGGGCAGATACCGGGGAGCTGTTTTTT.